Listed here is a single TCR beta chain. Noted time point: cycle 4 day 1 (C4D1), after more than five weeks of nivolumab. Every single patient, without exception, relapsed after autologous stem cell transplantation, and brentuximab vedotin exposure varied. This specimen comes from a study of PD-1 blockade in classical Hodgkin lymphoma. The method was immunoSEQ multiplex PCR; TCRdb's version includes in-frame clones alone and lacks a portion of them. The table shows about 41,000 clones, with 60% to 80% occurring only once. This CDR3 spans 17 amino acids. Germline CDR1 and CDR2: SGHAT and FQNNGV. J gave up 4 bases and V 0 bases, and 8 bases lay outside the gene matches.

The receptor was derived from a human donor with classical Hodgkin lymphoma. The chain couples TRBV11-2 to TRBJ2-1; TRBD2 matches 8 bases. The sequencing here drew on peripheral blood mononuclear cells (PBMCs), taken before the fourth cycle of nivolumab. CDR3 DNA sequence: TGTGCCAGCAGCTTAGACGTCTTTCGCGGGGGGTACAATGAGCAGTTCTTC. Residues: CASSLDVFRGGYNEQFF. Together with reference TRBV11-2 and TRBJ2-1, the CDR3 gives the full variable domain: EAGVAQSPRYKIIEKRQSVAFWCNPISGHATLYWYQQILGQGPKLLIQFQNNGVVDDSQLPKDRFSAERLKGVDSTLKIQPAKLEDSAVYLCASSLDVFRGGYNEQFFGPGTRLTVL.